This TCR beta chain was sequenced during a study of T cells in localized non-small cell lung cancer (dated by TCRdb to 2019 to 2021). Regarding the study in general: The study analyzed T cell repertoires of 236 early-stage NSCLC patients, comparing tumors and uninvolved tumor-adjacent lungs. The cohort consisted of approximately 240 treatment-naive NSCLC patients whose localized lung tumors had been resected. The mean age of the NSCLC patients was under 70 years, with 130 or so men and 95 to 110 women.

Trimming leaves V shorter by 5 bases and J shorter by 4 bases, with the junction holding 16 bases beyond the gene matches. CDR1 SGDLS and CDR2 YYNGEE are derived from the germline V gene. From its cysteine to its phenylalanine, the CDR3 spans 18 amino acids. Only the CDR3 part of the read is kept: 54 bases, read in frame from the first base. The immunoSEQ Assay was used to sequence TCR beta CDR3 regions from DNA. The published analysis was carried out like this. T cell density was computed as TCR beta template counts normalized to usable DNA estimated by amplifying housekeeping genes. The preseqR package was used to estimate richness by extrapolating to 400,000 templates for PBMC samples and to 120,000 templates for tissue samples. Clonality was calculated as one minus Pielou's evenness. Tissue-enriched TCRs were identified by differential abundance testing using productive amino-acid clonotypes, minimum total count 5 and alpha 0.1. The Jaccard Index and the Morisita Overlap Index were used to measure repertoire overlap between compartments. GLIPH grouped TCR beta CDR3s together with public tetramer-defined viral CDR3s, and a viral motif had to include at least three viral sequences and show V-gene enrichment. The table comes from immuneACCESS by way of TCRdb, which keeps in-frame sequences with V and J called. Part of the clones is missing from these tables; in studies checked, under half for an unresolved V gene and the rest for unknown reasons. From that table come the V and J calls and clone size; the DNA was used to work out D and trimming. For this sample there are 4,000 to 5,000 clones; 25% appear just once. The ten largest clonotypes hold around 8.5% of the sample.

Beyond this particular receptor, the publication reports: Because of the exploratory design, TCR variables were selected using unadjusted p-values without false-discovery rate correction. Higher blood T cell density associated with longer overall survival, while higher adjacent-lung clonality associated with shorter survival. Because multi-region tumor sequencing was not done, intratumor heterogeneity could not be ruled out. A median of 57 of the top 100 tumor clones turned up in the paired uninvolved adjacent lung, and approximately 30 of those clones also ranked among the top 100 of that same adjacent lung. The highest T cell clonality was observed in uninvolved tumor-adjacent lung, where clonality exceeded that of tumor, suggesting that antigenic responses were more focused in uninvolved tumor-adjacent lung.

Comment on this clone: Its antigen remains unidentified. Qualities for individual bases were not recorded, and no much larger clone is one base off.

At diagnosis, tumor, uninvolved tumor-adjacent lung and peripheral blood were collected and then preserved as a mix of FFPE and fresh-frozen material. The sequence joins TRBV9 to TRBJ2-3; 10 bases in the junction line up with TRBD2. The sample in question was lung tumor tissue, obtained before any cancer treatment. This TCR came from a male donor older than 55 with stage I lung adenocarcinoma. The CDR3 in this case is CASSESLGLALGADTQYF. The DNA sequence follows: TGTGCCAGCAGTGAAAGTTTGGGACTAGCGTTGGGTGCAGATACGCAGTATTTT.